The 5 T cell receptor beta chains reported below all come from one sample, sequenced in a study of identical twins. TCRdb re-analysed the 5' RACE reads in MiXCR, keeping a single row per CDR3 protein. Of 350,000 to 600,000 distinct CDR3 sequences in the sample, approximately 15% were seen once. These data are also associated with another study on yellow fever vaccine responses in identical twins.

The sequenced material came from CD4+ T cells sorted from blood. The origin of the receptors is a woman in her late teens or twenties in good health.

This clonotype was observed a few times. The V call is TRBV30, the J call TRBJ2-1; the D is unclear. There are 11 residues in the CDR3. The ends were cut back, 1 base at V and 7 bases at J, with 5 bases in the middle. CDR1 and CDR2 from the germline V gene are GTSNPN and SVGIG (reference sequence). CDR3 amino acids: CAWSERNEQFF. For the CDR3, the DNA is TGTGCCTGGAGTGAACGGAATGAGCAGTTCTTC.

The chain combines TRBV6-5 with TRBJ1-1; the D gene is possibly TRBD1 (5 bases). The CDR3 is made up of 15 amino acids. V was trimmed by 1 base and J by 1 base, leaving 10 bases between them. In germline, CDR1 is MNHEY, CDR2 SVGAGI. CDR3 bases: TGTGCCAGCAGTTACTTTGGGGGAGGGAACACTGAAGCTTTCTTT. It yields the protein CASSYFGGGNTEAFF.

Many counts were recorded for this clonotype. The rearrangement uses TRBV20-1 and TRBJ2-5; D remains unclear. Germline V CDR1 and CDR2: DFQATT, SNEGSKA (reference sequence). V was clipped by 3 bases and J by 1 base, with 6 bases between them. This CDR3 is 12 amino acids long. The CDR3 protein is CSASFGQETQYF. In nucleotides, the CDR3 is TGCAGTGCTAGTTTTGGCCAAGAGACCCAGTACTTC.

The V and J genes are TRBV20-1 and TRBJ2-7; D might be TRBD2 (5 bases). The V and J ends lost 6 bases and 2 bases respectively, with 17 bases between them. The CDR3 length is 14 residues. Germline V gene data show CDR1 as DFQATT and CDR2 as SNEGSKA (reference sequence). In DNA form, the CDR3 reads TGCAGTGCCTCTTATAGCGTCCAGACCTACGAGCAGTACTTC. Its translation: CSASYSVQTYEQYF.

The gene calls are TRBV12-3 or TRBV12-4 and TRBJ2-1; unclear D gene. Trimming took 8 bases from V and 10 from J, leaving 18 bases between them. This CDR3 is built from 13 residues. The CDR3 DNA reads TGTGCCAGCCTTCCTGGAACCTATGGAGAGCAGTTCTTC. It specifies CASLPGTYGEQFF.